This T cell receptor beta chain is from a study of T cell responses to AZD1222 COVID-19 vaccine. Overall study findings and caveats: At baseline, just 5 or 6 AZD1222 recipients tested seropositive. Among vaccine-associated CD4 TCRs, coverage spanned spike, with dominance at 160-218 and 743-854. Most donors were white British and more were female, and clonal diversity was possibly underestimated.

CDR1 ENHRY and CDR2 SYGVKD come from the germline V gene. The V end lost 11 bases, the J end lost 4 bases, and 17 bases lay between the germline ends. The CDR3 loop spans 13 amino acids. This table comes from immunoSEQ multiplex PCR, and its TCRdb copy is limited to in-frame clones, with some not included. The sample includes some 180,000 clones, 91% of them seen just once. About this clone itself: Its antigen remains unknown.

Pooled samples include second doses given at about 4 or 12 weeks. This sample comprised peripheral blood, obtained 28 days after the second AZD1222 dose. The receptor comes from an adult who received the AZD1222 COVID-19 vaccine. The rearrangement joins TRBV10-3 to TRBJ1-1; possibly TRBD1 for D (5 bases). The CDR3 region is CALGREGSTEAFF. The CDR3 DNA is TGTGCCCTCGGGAGGGAGGGGAGCACTGAAGCTTTCTTT.